This entry lists 17 T cell receptor beta chains sequenced from one sample in a study of T cell responses to AZD1222 COVID-19 vaccine. Generated by immunoSEQ multiplex PCR, the TCRdb table keeps only in-frame clones and is missing some. The sample consists of approximately 89,000 clones, 90% to 95% of them appearing once. This specimen consisted of peripheral blood, obtained on day 0 of AZD1222 vaccination. These receptor sequences come from an adult in good health.

The chain recombines TRBV7-2 with TRBJ2-7, with 8 bases aligning to TRBD1. Germline CDR1 is SGHTA and CDR2 is FQGNSA. With V trimmed by 7 bases and J by 3 bases, 8 bases remained unmatched. This CDR3 is 14 amino acids long. The CDR3 spells CASNTGQGNYEQYF. The CDR3 DNA reads as TGTGCCAGCAATACAGGACAGGGCAACTACGAGCAGTACTTC.

The chain uses TRBV7-2 and TRBJ2-2; 10 bases agree with TRBD2. J gave up 5 bases and V 3 bases, and 9 bases lay outside the gene matches. Germline V gives CDR1 SGHTA, CDR2 FQGNSA. The CDR3 extends over 17 amino acids. CDR3 protein: CASSFDRPTSGTGELFF. In nucleotides, the CDR3 is TGTGCCAGCAGCTTCGATCGCCCGACTAGCGGGACCGGGGAGCTGTTTTTT.

V and J are TRBV29-1 and TRBJ2-7; no clear D gene. V was pared by 3 bases and J by 4 bases, with 13 bases between. The germline V gene has CDR1 SQVTM and CDR2 ANQGSEA. There are 13 residues in the CDR3. CDR3 in DNA: TGCAGCGTTGATGGGTCGAGTGGTTACGAGCAGTACTTC. Translating it yields CSVDGSSGYEQYF.

There are a few counts of this clone. The chain recombines TRBV28 with TRBJ2-6; D gene uncertain. Germline V lookup: CDR1 MDHEN, CDR2 SYDVKM. Trimming stripped 7 bases from V and 1 base from J, with 23 bases between. The CDR3 extends over 19 amino acids. The CDR3 DNA sequence: TGTGCCAGCAATGTTGCGGACGCCCTGATACTTTCTGGGGCCAACGTCCTGACTTTC. Translated, it gives CASNVADALILSGANVLTF.

J is TRBJ2-1 and V is TRBV19; perhaps TRBD1 as D (5 bases). Germline V gene data show CDR1 as LNHDA and CDR2 as SQIVND (reference sequence). The CDR3 is made up of 13 amino acids. V was trimmed by 4 bases and J by 7 bases, leaving 11 bases between them. CDR3: CASSSSQGNEQFF. The CDR3, as DNA: TGTGCCAGTAGTAGTAGCCAGGGTAATGAGCAGTTCTTC.

This chain links TRBV5-4 with TRBJ1-2, with TRBD1 matching 9 bases. The germline V gene has CDR1 SGHNT and CDR2 YYREEE (reference sequence). This CDR3 has 14 amino acids. The V gene end was trimmed by 4 bases and the J gene end by 8 bases; junction bases not matched to a gene: 9. The CDR3 DNA reads TGTGCCAGCAGCGCTGGACAGGGGACGACCGGCTACACCTTC. Its protein product is CASSAGQGTTGYTF.

The gene calls are TRBV28 and TRBJ2-7, with TRBD1 identical over 9 bases. The V and J ends lost 8 bases and 4 bases, in that order; junction bases with no gene match: 3. The germline V gene has CDR1 MDHEN and CDR2 SYDVKM. The CDR3 sequence is 12 residues long. CDR3 nucleotide sequence: TGTGCCAGCGAACAGGGGGCTTACGAGCAGTACTTC. It codes for CASEQGAYEQYF.

V is TRBV11-2 and J is TRBJ2-1, with 8 bases matching TRBD1. Germline V CDR1 and CDR2: SGHAT, FQNNGV. The CDR3 length is 16 residues. With V trimmed by 5 bases and J by 6 bases, 12 bases remained unmatched. The CDR3 here is CASSHWETGDFNEQFF. The DNA of the CDR3 is TGTGCCAGCAGCCACTGGGAGACAGGGGATTTCAATGAGCAGTTCTTC.

The V gene is TRBV29-1, the J gene TRBJ1-1; no reliable D call. V lost 4 bases and J lost 5, with 5 bases in between. Germline V gene data show CDR1 as SQVTM and CDR2 as ANQGSEA. The CDR3 runs to 10 residues. CDR3 amino acids: CSVGRTEAFF. The CDR3 bases are TGCAGCGTTGGGAGGACTGAAGCTTTCTTT.

V usage is TRBV30 and J usage is TRBJ2-1, with TRBD2 identical over 10 bases. The V and J ends lost 1 base and 4 bases, in that order; junction bases with no gene match: 4. Per germline, CDR1 GTSNPN and CDR2 SVGIG (reference sequence). The CDR3 consists of 15 residues. CDR3 DNA: TGTGCCTGGAGTGGCGCTAGCGGGAGATACAATGAGCAGTTCTTC. It encodes CAWSGASGRYNEQFF.

The V call is TRBV5-1, the J call TRBJ2-7; no clear D. This CDR3 is 15 amino acids long. Between the trimmed V and J ends, which lost 4 bases and 3 bases, there was a span of 17 bases. Germline CDR1 is SGHRS and CDR2 is YFSETQ. This chain's CDR3 is CASSPATQGGYEQYF. Here the CDR3 DNA reads TGCGCCAGCAGCCCAGCGACTCAAGGCGGCTACGAGCAGTACTTC.

J is TRBJ1-1 and V is TRBV6-2 or TRBV6-3; D unresolved. The ends were cut back, 2 bases at V and 0 bases at J, with 7 bases in the middle. The CDR3 sequence is 14 residues long. From germline, CDR1 is MNHEY and CDR2 SVGEGT. As DNA, the CDR3 is TGTGCCAGCAGTTACACAGCCCTGAACACTGAAGCTTTCTTT. It is translated as CASSYTALNTEAFF.

The V and J genes are TRBV5-6 and TRBJ2-2; D is possibly TRBD2 (5 bases). The germline gives CDR1 SGHDT, CDR2 YYEEEE. V gave up 2 bases and J gave up 7 bases, with 6 bases separating them. This CDR3 contains 12 residues. CDR3 residues: CASSLAVGELFF. The CDR3 nucleotides read TGTGCCAGCAGCTTAGCGGTCGGGGAGCTGTTTTTT.

The chain combines TRBV6-2 or TRBV6-3 with TRBJ2-1; D is possibly TRBD1 (5 bases). The CDR3 spans 12 residues. V gave up 6 bases and J gave up 6 bases, with 9 bases separating them. CDR1 MNHEY and CDR2 SVGEGT come from the germline V gene. DNA of the CDR3: TGTGCCAGCAGCCTCAGGGTCAATGAGCAGTTCTTC. The encoded protein is CASSLRVNEQFF.

This chain joins TRBV5-1 and TRBJ2-7, with 8 bases fitting TRBD1. The CDR3 has 14 amino acids. Trimming took 4 bases from V and 4 from J; bases not matched to a gene: 7. Germline V gives CDR1 SGHRS, CDR2 YFSETQ. CDR3 bases: TGCGCCAGCAGCGGAAAGGACAGGGTGTACGAGCAGTACTTC. Encoded protein: CASSGKDRVYEQYF.

Here the CDR3 DNA reads TGTGCCAGCAGCCTCGGACAGACTGAAGCTTTCTTT. This translates into CASSLGQTEAFF. The chain uses TRBV14 and TRBJ1-1; possible D gene TRBD1, 6 bases. This CDR3 comprises 12 residues. V was trimmed by 4 bases and J by 5 bases, leaving 8 bases between them. CDR1 and CDR2 from the germline V gene are SGHDN and FVKESK.

The rearrangement uses TRBV7-8 and TRBJ2-7, with D perhaps matching TRBD1 (5 bases). Trimming pared 5 bases from V and 6 bases from J, leaving 32 bases between. This CDR3 is built from 19 residues. The germline gives CDR1 SGHVS, CDR2 FQNEAQ. DNA for the CDR3: TGTGCCAGCAGCCCGTCCGTTCTTATCGTGCGGTTTAGGGGCGCCGAGCAGTACTTC. This encodes CASSPSVLIVRFRGAEQYF.